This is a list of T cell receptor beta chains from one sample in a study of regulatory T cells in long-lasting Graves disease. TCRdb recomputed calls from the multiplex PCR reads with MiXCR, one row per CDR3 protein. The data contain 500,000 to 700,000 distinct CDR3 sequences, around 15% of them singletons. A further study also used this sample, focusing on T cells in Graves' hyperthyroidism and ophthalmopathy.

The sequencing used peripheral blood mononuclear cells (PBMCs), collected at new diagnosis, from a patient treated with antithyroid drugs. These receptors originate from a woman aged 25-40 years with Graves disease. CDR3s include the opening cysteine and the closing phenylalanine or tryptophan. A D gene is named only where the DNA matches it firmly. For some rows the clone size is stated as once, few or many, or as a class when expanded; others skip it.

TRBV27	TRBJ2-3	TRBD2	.	CASSQGGLADLTDTQYF	TGTGCCAGCAGTCAGGGGGGACTAGCAGACCTCACAGATACGCAGTATTTT
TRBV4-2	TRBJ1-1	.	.	CASSQAEWGTEAFF	TGTGCCAGCAGCCAAGCCGAGTGGGGGACTGAAGCTTTCTTT
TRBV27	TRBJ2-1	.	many	CASSRLGGWSNLLSYNEQFF	TGTGCCAGCAGCCGGCTCGGGGGTTGGAGCAACCTACTCTCCTACAATGAGCAGTTCTTC
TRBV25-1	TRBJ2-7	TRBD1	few	CASSDPGRDSSYEQYF	TGTGCCAGCAGTGACCCCGGACGGGACAGCTCCTACGAGCAGTACTTC
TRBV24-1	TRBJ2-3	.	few	CATSDLAESDTQYF	TGTGCCACCAGTGATTTGGCGGAATCAGATACGCAGTATTTT
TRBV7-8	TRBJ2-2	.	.	CASSEGSAGTGELFF	TGTGCCAGCAGCGAGGGGTCAGCGGGCACCGGGGAGCTGTTTTTT
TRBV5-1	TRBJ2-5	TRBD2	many	CASSPGLAGVQETQYF	TGCGCCAGCAGCCCGGGACTAGCGGGAGTCCAAGAGACCCAGTACTTC
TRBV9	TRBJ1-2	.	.	CASSGDSHDNYGYTF	TGTGCCAGCAGCGGCGACAGCCACGATAACTATGGCTACACCTTC
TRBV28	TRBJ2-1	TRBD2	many	CASSLGASGGNEQFF	TGTGCCAGCAGCTTAGGGGCTAGCGGCGGGAATGAGCAGTTCTTC
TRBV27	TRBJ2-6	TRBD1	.	CASSHQGALSGANVLTF	TGTGCCAGCAGTCATCAGGGGGCTCTATCTGGGGCCAACGTCCTGACTTTC
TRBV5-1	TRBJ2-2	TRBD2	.	CASSLFAGAAGELFF	TGCGCCAGCAGCTTGTTTGCGGGAGCGGCCGGGGAGCTGTTTTTT
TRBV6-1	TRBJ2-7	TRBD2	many	CASSSSGSLHEQYF	TGTGCCAGCAGCTCTAGCGGGAGTCTCCACGAGCAGTACTTC
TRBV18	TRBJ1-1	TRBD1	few	CASSPWDRGVNTEAFF	TGTGCCAGCTCACCGTGGGACAGGGGCGTGAACACTGAAGCTTTCTTT
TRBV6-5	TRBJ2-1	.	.	CASSYSMGGLASSYNEQFF	TGTGCCAGCAGTTACTCGATGGGGGGATTAGCGAGCTCCTACAATGAGCAGTTCTTC
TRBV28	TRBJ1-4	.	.	CASSLWGAVNEKLFF	TGTGCCAGCAGTTTATGGGGGGCCGTTAATGAAAAACTGTTTTTT
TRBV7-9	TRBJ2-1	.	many	CASSLLTGRNNEQFF	TGTGCCAGCAGCTTGCTAACGGGACGAAACAATGAGCAGTTCTTC
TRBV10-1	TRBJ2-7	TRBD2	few	CASSGTSGNYEQYF	TGCGCCAGCAGCGGGACTAGCGGGAACTACGAGCAGTACTTC
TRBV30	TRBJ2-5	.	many	CAWRESRETQYF	TGTGCCTGGAGGGAGTCGAGAGAGACCCAGTACTTC
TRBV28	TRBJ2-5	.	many	CASRESLETQYF	TGTGCCAGCAGGGAGAGTTTGGAGACCCAGTACTTC
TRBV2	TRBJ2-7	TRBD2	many	CASSEGGSSYEQYF	TGTGCCAGCAGTGAGGGCGGGAGCTCCTACGAGCAGTACTTC
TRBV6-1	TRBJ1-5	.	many	CASSERSASNQPQHF	TGTGCCAGCAGTGAAAGGTCAGCTAGCAATCAGCCCCAGCATTTT
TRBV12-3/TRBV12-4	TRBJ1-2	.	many	CASSFRGGGGPTEMGYGYTF	TGTGCCAGCAGTTTTAGAGGAGGGGGGGGGCCAACCGAAATGGGGTATGGCTACACCTTC
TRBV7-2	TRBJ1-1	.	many	CASSPGPPAFF	TGTGCCAGCAGTCCGGGTCCCCCGGCTTTCTTT
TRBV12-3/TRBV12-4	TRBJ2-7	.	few	CASRLGRDAYEQYF	TGTGCCAGCAGACTGGGAAGGGACGCGTACGAGCAGTACTTC
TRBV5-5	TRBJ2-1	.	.	CASSLFWWGNNEQFF	TGTGCCAGCAGCTTGTTTTGGTGGGGAAACAATGAGCAGTTCTTC
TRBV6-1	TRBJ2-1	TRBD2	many	CASSGQLPSSGSRNEQFF	TGTGCCAGCAGCGGCCAACTCCCGTCTAGCGGGAGTCGAAATGAGCAGTTCTTC
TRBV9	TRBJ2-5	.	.	CASSVGPGMPETQYF	TGTGCCAGCAGCGTAGGTCCGGGGATGCCGGAGACCCAGTACTTC
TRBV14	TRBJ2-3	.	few	CASSPRSQRRWADTQYF	TGTGCCAGCAGCCCCCGATCTCAGCGGAGATGGGCAGATACGCAGTATTTT
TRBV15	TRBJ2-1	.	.	CATSRHRVGSYNEQFF	TGTGCCACCAGCCGCCACAGGGTGGGGTCGTACAATGAGCAGTTCTTC
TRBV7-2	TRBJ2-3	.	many	CASSLVPGHTDTQYF	TGTGCCAGCAGCTTAGTTCCAGGGCACACAGATACGCAGTATTTT
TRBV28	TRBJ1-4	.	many	CASNGQSYNEKLFF	TGTGCCAGCAACGGACAGTCATATAATGAAAAACTGTTTTTT
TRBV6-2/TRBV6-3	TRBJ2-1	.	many	CASSSRGGTEQFF	TGTGCCAGCAGTTCGCGAGGGGGGACTGAGCAGTTCTTC
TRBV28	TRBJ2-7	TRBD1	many	CASILDRAHYEQYF	TGTGCCAGCATATTAGACAGGGCACACTACGAGCAGTACTTC
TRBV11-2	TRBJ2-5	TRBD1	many	CASSSRTGKETQYF	TGTGCCAGCAGCTCTAGGACAGGGAAAGAGACCCAGTACTTC
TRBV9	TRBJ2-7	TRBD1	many	CASSEGASYEQYF	TGTGCCAGCAGCGAGGGGGCCTCCTACGAGCAGTACTTC
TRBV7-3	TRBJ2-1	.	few	CASSPDGRNEQFF	TGTGCCAGCAGCCCGGACGGTCGGAATGAGCAGTTCTTC
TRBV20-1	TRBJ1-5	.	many	CSATGGTGDQPQHF	TGCAGTGCTACCGGGGGGACGGGAGATCAGCCCCAGCATTTT
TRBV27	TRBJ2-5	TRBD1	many	CASSYRGRTQETQYF	TGTGCCAGCAGTTACAGGGGGCGGACCCAAGAGACCCAGTACTTC
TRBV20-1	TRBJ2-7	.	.	CSARRQGKSSEQYF	TGCAGTGCTAGAAGGCAGGGGAAATCTAGTGAGCAGTACTTC
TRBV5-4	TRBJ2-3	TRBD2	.	CASSPSGTQRVNTQYF	TGTGCCAGCAGCCCGAGCGGGACCCAGCGGGTAAATACGCAGTATTTT
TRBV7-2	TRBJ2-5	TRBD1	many	CASTNSGTGVETQYF	TGTGCCAGCACCAATTCCGGGACAGGGGTCGAGACCCAGTACTTC
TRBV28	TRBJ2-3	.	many	CASSLGESDTQYF	TGTGCCAGCAGTTTAGGGGAATCAGATACGCAGTATTTT